This T cell receptor beta chain was found in a study of CD8 T cells in ankylosing spondylitis. The CDR3 spans 17 residues. This clonotype was counted ten times or more. TCRdb reprocessed the 5' RACE reads with MiXCR, giving one entry per CDR3 protein. The table includes approximately 100,000 distinct CDR3 sequences, roughly 8.3% detected once. Sample: blood, either unsorted or a sorted T cell fraction (not recorded which). The chain employs TRBV21-1 and TRBJ1-5. TRBV21-1 corresponds to a pseudogene. The clonotype originates from a male donor with ankylosing spondylitis or in good health (not recorded which). In DNA, the CDR3 is TGTGCCAGCAGCTCAGGGGCCGATCTTTATATCAATCAGCCCCAGCATTTT. Translated: CASSSGADLYINQPQHF.